A selection of T cell receptor beta chains follows, all from one sample in a study of CDR3 diversity in severe acne. TCRdb passed the PCR reads through MiXCR, listing each CDR3 protein once. The sample yields approximately 97,000 distinct CDR3 sequences, roughly 51% seen once. Sequenced sample: blood. Receptor source: a male donor with acne. Both conserved end residues are part of each CDR3. Fields, in order: CDR3 protein, CDR3 DNA, CDR3 length, D gene, J gene, clone size, V gene. D genes are given only for firm matches. Rows give clone size only sometimes, using once, few, many, or a class for an expanded clone.

CDR3 protein: CAGSDGNTEAFF; CDR3 DNA: TGTGCTGGATCAGACGGGAACACTGAAGCTTTCTTT; CDR3 length: 12; D gene: NA; J gene: TRBJ1-1; clone size: NA; V gene: TRBV12-5
CDR3 protein: CAISDGILQFF; CDR3 DNA: TGTGCCATCAGTGACGGGATCCTGCAGTTCTTC; CDR3 length: 11; D gene: NA; J gene: TRBJ2-1; clone size: many; V gene: TRBV10-3
CDR3 protein: CASSLSGANEQFF; CDR3 DNA: TGTGCCAGCAGTTTATCTGGCGCCAATGAGCAGTTCTTC; CDR3 length: 13; D gene: NA; J gene: TRBJ2-1; clone size: few; V gene: TRBV28
CDR3 protein: CAGSFRGGDSPLHF; CDR3 DNA: TGTGCCGGCAGTTTTCGGGGGGGTGATTCACCCCTCCACTTT; CDR3 length: 14; D gene: NA; J gene: TRBJ1-6; clone size: NA; V gene: TRBV12-3/TRBV12-4
CDR3 protein: CASSPRVTGGNNSPLHF; CDR3 DNA: TGCGCCAGCAGCCCAAGGGTGACAGGGGGCAATAATTCACCCCTCCACTTT; CDR3 length: 17; D gene: TRBD1; J gene: TRBJ1-6; clone size: NA; V gene: TRBV10-2
CDR3 protein: CASSLVGGARLADSYNEQFF; CDR3 DNA: TGTGCCAGCAGCTTGGTAGGGGGGGCCAGACTAGCGGACTCCTACAATGAGCAGTTCTTC; CDR3 length: 20; D gene: TRBD2; J gene: TRBJ2-1; clone size: NA; V gene: TRBV5-5
CDR3 protein: CASSQGGAGGSGANVLTF; CDR3 DNA: TGCGCCAGCAGCCAGGGGGGAGCGGGAGGATCTGGGGCCAACGTCCTGACTTTC; CDR3 length: 18; D gene: TRBD2; J gene: TRBJ2-6; clone size: NA; V gene: TRBV5-1
CDR3 protein: CASSFGTASTDTQYF; CDR3 DNA: TGTGCCAGCAGTTTCGGAACTGCTAGCACAGATACGCAGTATTTT; CDR3 length: 15; D gene: NA; J gene: TRBJ2-3; clone size: NA; V gene: TRBV28
CDR3 protein: CSAQARTWGGRRNEQYF; CDR3 DNA: TGCAGTGCCCAAGCCCGCACTTGGGGCGGGAGGAGAAACGAGCAGTACTTC; CDR3 length: 17; D gene: TRBD2; J gene: TRBJ2-7; clone size: many; V gene: TRBV20-1
CDR3 protein: CASSGPGAEEQYF; CDR3 DNA: TGTGCCAGTAGCGGTCCAGGGGCGGAAGAGCAGTACTTC; CDR3 length: 13; D gene: NA; J gene: TRBJ2-7; clone size: NA; V gene: TRBV19
CDR3 protein: CASSEYAVGAEKLFF; CDR3 DNA: TGTGCCAGCAGTGAATATGCGGTCGGGGCTGAAAAACTGTTTTTT; CDR3 length: 15; D gene: NA; J gene: TRBJ1-4; clone size: NA; V gene: TRBV25-1
CDR3 protein: CVPGQGVLETQYF; CDR3 DNA: TGTGTACCGGGACAGGGGGTTTTAGAGACCCAGTACTTC; CDR3 length: 13; D gene: TRBD1; J gene: TRBJ2-5; clone size: few; V gene: TRBV7-9
CDR3 protein: CASSLYAGHRDYEQYF; CDR3 DNA: TGTGCCAGCAGCTTGTATGCGGGGCACAGGGACTACGAGCAGTACTTC; CDR3 length: 16; D gene: NA; J gene: TRBJ2-7; clone size: NA; V gene: TRBV11-1
CDR3 protein: CASSPRGGTGANVLTF; CDR3 DNA: TGTGCCAGTAGTCCTCGGGGGGGTACTGGGGCCAACGTCCTGACTTTC; CDR3 length: 16; D gene: TRBD2; J gene: TRBJ2-6; clone size: NA; V gene: TRBV19
CDR3 protein: CASSVGAGGNEQFF; CDR3 DNA: TGTGCCAGCAGCGTAGGCGCGGGGGGGAATGAGCAGTTCTTC; CDR3 length: 14; D gene: TRBD2; J gene: TRBJ2-1; clone size: NA; V gene: TRBV11-2
CDR3 protein: CASSFRGQVHF; CDR3 DNA: TGTGCCAGCAGCTTTAGGGGACAAGTGCATTTT; CDR3 length: 11; D gene: NA; J gene: TRBJ1-5; clone size: NA; V gene: TRBV7-9
CDR3 protein: CATSAEPESYNEQFF; CDR3 DNA: TGTGCCACCAGCGCTGAGCCCGAGAGTTACAATGAGCAGTTCTTC; CDR3 length: 15; D gene: NA; J gene: TRBJ2-1; clone size: many; V gene: TRBV15
CDR3 protein: CASSVVGRGQGDTQYF; CDR3 DNA: TGTGCCAGCAGCGTAGTAGGCAGGGGGCAGGGAGATACGCAGTATTTT; CDR3 length: 16; D gene: TRBD1; J gene: TRBJ2-3; clone size: many; V gene: TRBV9
CDR3 protein: CASSLEFSPPGEQYF; CDR3 DNA: TGTGCCAGCAGCTTAGAATTTTCTCCCCCCGGCGAGCAGTACTTC; CDR3 length: 15; D gene: NA; J gene: TRBJ2-7; clone size: many; V gene: TRBV7-8
CDR3 protein: CASGSGTTYEQYF; CDR3 DNA: TGTGCCAGCGGGAGCGGGACGACCTACGAGCAGTACTTC; CDR3 length: 13; D gene: TRBD2; J gene: TRBJ2-7; clone size: NA; V gene: TRBV25-1
CDR3 protein: CAAGRTGASHEQYF; CDR3 DNA: TGTGCCGCCGGAAGGACAGGGGCCTCCCACGAGCAGTACTTC; CDR3 length: 14; D gene: TRBD1; J gene: TRBJ2-7; clone size: once; V gene: TRBV7-9
CDR3 protein: CASSQRDRVNSPLHF; CDR3 DNA: TGCGCCAGCAGCCAACGGGACAGGGTGAATTCACCCCTCCACTTT; CDR3 length: 15; D gene: TRBD1; J gene: TRBJ1-6; clone size: NA; V gene: TRBV5-5
CDR3 protein: CASSATGANSPLHF; CDR3 DNA: TGCGCCAGCAGTGCGACAGGGGCTAATTCACCCCTCCACTTT; CDR3 length: 14; D gene: TRBD1; J gene: TRBJ1-6; clone size: NA; V gene: TRBV10-2
CDR3 protein: CSVEGQAVEAFF; CDR3 DNA: TGCAGCGTTGAAGGGCAGGCCGTTGAAGCTTTCTTT; CDR3 length: 12; D gene: NA; J gene: TRBJ1-1; clone size: many; V gene: TRBV29-1
CDR3 protein: CASSEGAGALETQYF; CDR3 DNA: TGTGCCAGCAGTGAAGGGGCGGGAGCTCTAGAGACCCAGTACTTC; CDR3 length: 15; D gene: TRBD2; J gene: TRBJ2-5; clone size: NA; V gene: TRBV2
CDR3 protein: CSVEGGQGAGGNTIYF; CDR3 DNA: TGCAGCGTTGAAGGAGGCCAGGGGGCGGGTGGAAACACCATATATTTT; CDR3 length: 16; D gene: TRBD1; J gene: TRBJ1-3; clone size: NA; V gene: TRBV29-1
CDR3 protein: CASSIPGSGETEAFF; CDR3 DNA: TGTGCCAGCAGCATTCCGGGCTCCGGGGAAACTGAAGCTTTCTTT; CDR3 length: 15; D gene: NA; J gene: TRBJ1-1; clone size: NA; V gene: TRBV7-9
CDR3 protein: CASSWTSGRAGQETQYF; CDR3 DNA: TGTGCCAGCAGCTGGACTAGCGGGAGGGCAGGGCAAGAGACCCAGTACTTC; CDR3 length: 17; D gene: TRBD2; J gene: TRBJ2-5; clone size: NA; V gene: TRBV7-9
CDR3 protein: CASSPRQGAINTEAFF; CDR3 DNA: TGTGCCAGCAGCCCCCGACAGGGGGCTATTAACACTGAAGCTTTCTTT; CDR3 length: 16; D gene: TRBD1; J gene: TRBJ1-1; clone size: NA; V gene: TRBV9
CDR3 protein: CASSVAYRSSGNTIYF; CDR3 DNA: TGTGCCAGCAGCGTAGCTTACCGCAGCTCTGGAAACACCATATATTTT; CDR3 length: 16; D gene: NA; J gene: TRBJ1-3; clone size: many; V gene: TRBV9
CDR3 protein: CASTTATAEQFF; CDR3 DNA: TGTGCCAGCACCACCGCGACGGCTGAGCAGTTCTTC; CDR3 length: 12; D gene: NA; J gene: TRBJ2-1; clone size: many; V gene: TRBV12-3/TRBV12-4
CDR3 protein: CASRRNPYNEQFF; CDR3 DNA: TGTGCCAGCAGACGTAATCCCTACAATGAGCAGTTCTTC; CDR3 length: 13; D gene: NA; J gene: TRBJ2-1; clone size: many; V gene: TRBV6-1